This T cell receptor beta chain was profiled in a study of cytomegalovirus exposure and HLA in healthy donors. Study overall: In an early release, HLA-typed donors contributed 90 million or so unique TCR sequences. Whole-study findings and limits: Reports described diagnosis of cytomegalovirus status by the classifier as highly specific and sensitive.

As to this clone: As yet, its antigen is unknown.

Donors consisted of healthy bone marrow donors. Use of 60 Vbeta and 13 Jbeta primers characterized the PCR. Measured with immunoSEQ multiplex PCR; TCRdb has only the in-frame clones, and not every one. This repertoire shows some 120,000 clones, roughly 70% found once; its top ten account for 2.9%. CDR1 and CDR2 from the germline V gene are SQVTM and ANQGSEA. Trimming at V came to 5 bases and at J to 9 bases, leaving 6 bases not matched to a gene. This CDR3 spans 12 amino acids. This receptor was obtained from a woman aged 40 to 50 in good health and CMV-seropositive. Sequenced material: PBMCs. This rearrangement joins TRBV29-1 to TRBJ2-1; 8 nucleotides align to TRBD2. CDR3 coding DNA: TGCAGCGTTAGGGGACTAGGAGGTGAGCAGTTCTTC. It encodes CSVRGLGGEQFF.